The T cell receptor (beta chain) under discussion was sequenced for a study of cytomegalovirus exposure and HLA in healthy donors. Broader study findings: The classifier, whose performance was assessed in both the original and validation cohorts, reportedly diagnosed cytomegalovirus status with high specificity and sensitivity.

The length of the CDR3 is 18 residues. V was pared by 1 base and J by 3 bases, with 6 bases of the junction left unmatched. Per the germline V gene, CDR1 is MNHNS and CDR2 is SASEGT. Note on this clone: Antigen: not known.

Amplification used 60 Vbeta primers and 13 Jbeta primers. In the study's own analysis: Later work found 65 million to 85 million unique TCR beta chains, with about 10 million shared. The method was immunoSEQ multiplex PCR; TCRdb's version includes in-frame clones alone and lacks a portion of them. That table furnishes V, J and clone size, whereas the DNA furnished D and trimming. The data contain about 110,000 clones, 15% of them singletons. The receptor was isolated from a female donor in good health and CMV-seronegative. The chain couples TRBV6-1 to TRBJ2-2; TRBD2 matches at 12 bases. Sample: PBMCs. The CDR3 spells CASSEGLAGGPDTGELFF. CDR3 in DNA: TGTGCCAGCAGTGAAGGTCTAGCGGGAGGGCCGGACACCGGGGAGCTGTTTTTT.